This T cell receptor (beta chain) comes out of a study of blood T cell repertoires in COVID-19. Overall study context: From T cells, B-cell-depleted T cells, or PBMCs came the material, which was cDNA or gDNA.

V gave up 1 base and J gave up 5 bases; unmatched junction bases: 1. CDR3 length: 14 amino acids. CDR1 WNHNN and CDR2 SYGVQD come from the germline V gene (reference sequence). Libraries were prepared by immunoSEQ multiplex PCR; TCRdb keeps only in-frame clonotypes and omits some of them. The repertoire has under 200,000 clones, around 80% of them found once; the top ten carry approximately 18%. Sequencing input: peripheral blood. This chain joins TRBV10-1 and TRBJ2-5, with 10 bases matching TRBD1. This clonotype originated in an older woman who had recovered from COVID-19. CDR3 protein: CASSELGQGETQYF. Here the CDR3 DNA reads TGCGCCAGCAGTGAGTTGGGACAGGGGGAGACCCAGTACTTC.